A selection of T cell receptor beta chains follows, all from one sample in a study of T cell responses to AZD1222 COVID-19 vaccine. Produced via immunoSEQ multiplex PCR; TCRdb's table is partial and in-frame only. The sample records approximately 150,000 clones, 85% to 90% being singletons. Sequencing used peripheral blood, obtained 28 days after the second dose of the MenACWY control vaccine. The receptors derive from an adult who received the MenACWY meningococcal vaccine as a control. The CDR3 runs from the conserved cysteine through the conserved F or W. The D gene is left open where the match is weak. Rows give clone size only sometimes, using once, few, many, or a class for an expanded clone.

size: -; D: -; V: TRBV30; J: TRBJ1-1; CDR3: CAWSGTEATEAFF; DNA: TGTGCCTGGAGTGGGACGGAGGCCACTGAAGCTTTCTTT
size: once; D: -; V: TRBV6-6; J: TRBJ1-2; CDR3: CASSATGNYGYTF; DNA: TGTGCCAGCAGCGCTACAGGGAACTATGGCTACACCTTC
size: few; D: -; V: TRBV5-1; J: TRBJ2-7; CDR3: CASSLIQGYEQYF; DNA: TGCGCCAGCAGCTTGATCCAGGGGTACGAGCAGTACTTC
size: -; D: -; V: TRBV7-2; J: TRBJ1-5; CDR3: CASSLNSGNQPQHF; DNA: TGTGCCAGCAGCCTTAACTCGGGCAATCAGCCCCAGCATTTT
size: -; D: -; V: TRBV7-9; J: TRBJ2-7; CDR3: CASSLLVGRLYEQYF; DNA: TGTGCCAGCAGCTTACTTGTGGGCCGCCTCTACGAGCAGTACTTC
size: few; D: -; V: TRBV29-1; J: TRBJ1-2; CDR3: CSVGRTERTGYTF; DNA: TGCAGCGTTGGAAGGACAGAAAGGACCGGCTACACCTTC
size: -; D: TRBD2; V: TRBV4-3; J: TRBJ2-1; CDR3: CASSPGGGLAAYNEQFF; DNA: TGCGCCAGCAGCCCAGGGGGTGGACTAGCGGCCTACAATGAGCAGTTCTTC
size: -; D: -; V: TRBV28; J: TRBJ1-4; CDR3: CASSFGVSREKLFF; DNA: TGTGCCAGCAGTTTCGGAGTCTCCAGGGAAAAACTGTTTTTT
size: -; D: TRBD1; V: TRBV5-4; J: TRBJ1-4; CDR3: CASSVQGGNEKLFF; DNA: TGTGCCAGCAGCGTACAGGGGGGAAATGAAAAACTGTTTTTT
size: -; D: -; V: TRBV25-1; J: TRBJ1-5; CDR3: CASSTVHGNQPQHF; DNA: TGTGCCAGCAGTACGGTTCACGGGAATCAGCCCCAGCATTTT
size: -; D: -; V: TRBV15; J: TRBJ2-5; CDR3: CATSSHAGALAETQYF; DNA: TGTGCCACCAGCTCGCATGCCGGGGCTCTAGCGGAGACCCAGTACTTC
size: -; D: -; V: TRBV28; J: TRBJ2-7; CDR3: CASRTPGENYEQYF; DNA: TGTGCCAGCAGAACCCCTGGAGAAAACTACGAGCAGTACTTC
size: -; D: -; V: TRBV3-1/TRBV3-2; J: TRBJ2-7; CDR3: CASSQGGREQYF; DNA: TGTGCCAGCAGCCAAGGGGGGCGCGAGCAGTACTTC
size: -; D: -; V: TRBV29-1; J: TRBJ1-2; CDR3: CSVEDPGRSYTF; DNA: TGCAGCGTTGAAGATCCGGGCAGGTCCTACACCTTC
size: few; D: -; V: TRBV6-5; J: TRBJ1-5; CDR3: CASSATGGNQPQHF; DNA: TGTGCCAGCAGCGCGACAGGCGGGAATCAGCCCCAGCATTTT
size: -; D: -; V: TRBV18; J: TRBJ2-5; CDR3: CASSPPQETQYF; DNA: TGTGCCAGCTCACCGCCCCAAGAGACCCAGTACTTC
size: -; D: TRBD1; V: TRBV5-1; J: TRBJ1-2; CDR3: CASSPGTANYGYTF; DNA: TGCGCCAGCAGCCCCGGGACAGCTAACTATGGCTACACCTTC
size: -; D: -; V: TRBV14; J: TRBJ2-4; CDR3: CASSQVKSENIQYF; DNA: TGTGCCAGCAGCCAAGTTAAGTCGGAAAACATTCAGTACTTC